Listed here are 4 T cell receptor beta chains from one sample, sequenced in a study of blood T cell repertoires in COVID-19. TCRdb's copy holds only in-frame clones and misses some; the assay was immunoSEQ multiplex PCR. This table holds around 140,000 clones, 80% to 90% found once. Sequences were obtained from peripheral blood. These receptors all stem from a woman between 50 and 59 years old with acute or convalescent COVID-19.

This chain uses TRBV15 with TRBJ2-7; TRBD2 agrees at 8 bases. Germline values: CDR1 LNHNV, CDR2 YYDKDF (reference sequence). CDR3 length: 16 residues. V lost 0 bases and J lost 4; bases outside the gene matches: 8. The CDR3 DNA follows: TGTGCCACCAGCAGAGATTATACTAGCGGTAAGTACGAGCAGTACTTC. This encodes CATSRDYTSGKYEQYF.

The V gene is TRBV2, the J gene TRBJ1-2; 7 nucleotides line up with TRBD1. V gave up 10 bases and J gave up 4 bases; unmatched junction bases: 9. The germline CDR1 and CDR2 sequences are SNHLY and FYNNEI. This CDR3 is built from 13 residues. CDR3 residues: CAIRQTGTYGYTF. DNA of the CDR3: TGTGCCATCAGACAGACAGGGACCTATGGCTACACCTTC.

The genes are TRBV28 and TRBJ2-5; D gene unclear. Per the germline V gene, CDR1 is MDHEN and CDR2 is SYDVKM. The CDR3 length is 10 residues. V was trimmed by 4 bases and J by 7 bases, leaving 4 bases between them. This CDR3 reads CASSSRTQYF. The CDR3, as DNA: TGTGCCAGCAGTTCCCGGACCCAGTACTTC.

This chain joins TRBV5-1 and TRBJ2-1; TRBD2 matches 7 bases. Trimming at V came to 4 bases and at J to 6 bases, leaving 7 bases not matched to a gene. The CDR3 covers 14 residues. From germline, CDR1 is SGHRS and CDR2 YFSETQ. In nucleotides, the CDR3 is TGCGCCAGCAGCCCGAGGACTAGTCTCAATGAGCAGTTCTTC. It yields the protein CASSPRTSLNEQFF.